Shown below are 7 T cell receptor beta chains from a single sample sequenced in a study of neurological immune-mediated disorders. Using its own MiXCR run on the 5' RACE reads, TCRdb lists one record per CDR3 protein. The sample lists 50,000 to 70,000 distinct CDR3 sequences, 4.5% occurring once. Sequenced: PBMCs. The source is a man aged 30-40 years with multiple sclerosis.

This clonotype appeared a few times. V and J are TRBV9 and TRBJ2-5; either TRBD1 or TRBD2 may supply D (5 bases each). The V and J ends lost 2 bases and 5 bases respectively, with 16 bases between them. The CDR3 is 15 residues long. From germline, CDR1 is SGDLS and CDR2 YYNGEE. CDR3 residues: CASSVQPGPGETQYF. The CDR3 DNA follows: TGTGCCAGCAGCGTGCAACCGGGACCGGGGGAGACCCAGTACTTC. Based on the CDR3 plus reference TRBV9 and TRBJ2-5, the full variable domain is DSGVTQTPKHLITATGQRVTLRCSPRSGDLSVYWYQQSLDQGLQFLIQYYNGEERAKGNILERFSAQQFPDLHSELNLSSLELGDSALYFCASSVQPGPGETQYFGPGTRLLVL.

This clonotype has ten or more counts. The V gene is TRBV20-1, the J gene TRBJ1-2; TRBD1 might be the D (5 bases). The V and J ends lost 6 bases and 7 bases respectively, with 21 bases between them. The CDR3 contains 14 residues. CDR1 is DFQATT, CDR2 SNEGSKA, per germline (reference sequence). The CDR3, as DNA: TGCAGTGCCCCGGGGGAGCGCCTCAGCGGTGGCTACACCTTC. This translates into CSAPGERLSGGYTF.

The chain couples TRBV20-1 to TRBJ2-3; a possible D gene is TRBD2 (7 bases). The V end lost 1 base, the J end lost 3 bases, and 14 bases lay between the germline ends. Looked up from germline, CDR1 is DFQATT and CDR2 is SNEGSKA (reference sequence). The CDR3 loop spans 15 amino acids. The CDR3 reads CSARVGGGRTDTQYF. Here the CDR3 DNA reads TGCAGTGCTAGAGTGGGGGGGGGGCGAACAGATACGCAGTATTTT.

Relative to its sample, this clonotype is medium-sized. The chain combines TRBV12-3 or TRBV12-4 with TRBJ2-1, with 8 bases matching TRBD1. The CDR3 is 15 amino acids. V was pared by 6 bases and J by 3 bases, with 7 bases of the junction left unmatched. The CDR3 coding sequence is TGTGCCAGCAGCCGTACCGGGACAGGCTACAATGAGCAGTTCTTC. The encoded protein is CASSRTGTGYNEQFF.

This clonotype was found a few times. One junction end does not reproduce the germline sequence, and a read error may be involved. CDR3 region: CSSSQDGGWSSPIRWAGNTIYF. As DNA, the CDR3 is TGTTCCAGCAGCCAAGATGGGGGTTGGAGCTCACCAATTCGGTGGGCTGGAAACACCATATATTTT. The chain is built from TRBV3-1 and TRBJ1-3; the D gene is possibly TRBD1 (5 bases). Germline lookup yields CDR1 LGHDT and CDR2 YNNKEL (reference sequence). This CDR3 has 22 amino acids.

This clonotype has a handful of counts. Its ends do not fully match the called genes, so a read error is possible. V gene TRBV28 combines with J gene TRBJ1-6; D remains ambiguous. This CDR3 spans 14 amino acids. The germline gives CDR1 MDHEN, CDR2 SYDVKM. In nucleotides, the CDR3 is TGTGCCAGCACCGTTGGGGTCTATAATTCACCCCTCAACTTT. This encodes CASTVGVYNSPLNF. The full variable domain, in which reference TRBV28 and TRBJ1-6 provide the parts outside the CDR3, is DVKVTQSSRYLVKRTGEKVFLECVQDMDHENMFWYRQDPGLGLRLIYFSYDVKMKEKGDIPEGYSVSREKKERFSLILESASTNQTSMYLCASTVGVYNSPLNFGNGTRLTVT.

The sample holds a few counts of this clonotype. The genes are TRBV3-1 and TRBJ2-5; D is possibly TRBD1 or TRBD2 (5 bases each). CDR1 and CDR2 (germline): LGHDT, YNNKEL (reference sequence). The CDR3 is made up of 18 amino acids. V lost 9 bases to trimming and J lost 4 bases, with 30 bases between them. The CDR3 DNA follows: TGTGCCAGTTCCATGGGGGAAAGTGTCGTCCAGATGAGAGAGACCCAGTACTTC. Protein sequence: CASSMGESVVQMRETQYF.